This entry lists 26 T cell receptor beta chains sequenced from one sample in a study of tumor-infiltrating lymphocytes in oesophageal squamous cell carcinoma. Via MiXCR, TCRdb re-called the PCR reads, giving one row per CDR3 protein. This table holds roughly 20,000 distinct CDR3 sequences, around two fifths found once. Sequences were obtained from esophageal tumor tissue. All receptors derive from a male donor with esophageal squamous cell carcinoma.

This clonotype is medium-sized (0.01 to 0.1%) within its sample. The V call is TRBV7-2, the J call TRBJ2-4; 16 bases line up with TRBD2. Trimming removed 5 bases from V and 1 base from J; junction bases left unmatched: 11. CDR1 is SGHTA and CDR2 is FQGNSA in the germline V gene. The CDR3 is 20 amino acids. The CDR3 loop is CASSPLGLAGGPWAKNIQYF. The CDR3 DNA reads TGTGCCAGCAGCCCTCTGGGACTAGCGGGGGGGCCATGGGCCAAAAACATTCAGTACTTC.

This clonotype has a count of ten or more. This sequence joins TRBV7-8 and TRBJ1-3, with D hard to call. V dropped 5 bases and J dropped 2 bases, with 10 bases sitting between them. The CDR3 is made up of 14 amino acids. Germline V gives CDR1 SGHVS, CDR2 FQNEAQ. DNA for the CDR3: TGTGCCAGCAGCCCCCGGACTCCTGGAAACACCATATATTTT. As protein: CASSPRTPGNTIYF. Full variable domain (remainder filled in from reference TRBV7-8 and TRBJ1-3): GAGVSQSPRYKVAKRGQDVALRCDPISGHVSLFWYQQALGQGPEFLTYFQNEAQLDKSGLPSDRFFAERPEGSVSTLKIQRTQQEDSAVYLCASSPRTPGNTIYFGEGSWLTVV.

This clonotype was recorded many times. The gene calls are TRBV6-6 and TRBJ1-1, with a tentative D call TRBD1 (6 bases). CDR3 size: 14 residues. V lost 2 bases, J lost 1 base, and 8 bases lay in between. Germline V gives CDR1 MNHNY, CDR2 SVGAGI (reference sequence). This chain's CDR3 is CASSYGGANTEAFF. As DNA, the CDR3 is TGTGCCAGCAGTTACGGGGGGGCGAACACTGAAGCTTTCTTT.

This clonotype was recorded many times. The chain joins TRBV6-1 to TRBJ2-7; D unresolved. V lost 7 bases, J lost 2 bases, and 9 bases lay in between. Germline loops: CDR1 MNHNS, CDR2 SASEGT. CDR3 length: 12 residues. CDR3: CASNQWAYEQYF. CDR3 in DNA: TGTGCCAGCAATCAGTGGGCCTACGAGCAGTACTTC.

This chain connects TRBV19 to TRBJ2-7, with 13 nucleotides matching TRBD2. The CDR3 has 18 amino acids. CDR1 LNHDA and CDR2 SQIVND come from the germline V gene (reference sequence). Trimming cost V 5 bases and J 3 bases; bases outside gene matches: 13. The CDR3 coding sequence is TGTGCCAGTAGTCCTCGGACTAGCGGGAGTCTCTCCTACTACGAGCAGTACTTC. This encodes CASSPRTSGSLSYYEQYF.

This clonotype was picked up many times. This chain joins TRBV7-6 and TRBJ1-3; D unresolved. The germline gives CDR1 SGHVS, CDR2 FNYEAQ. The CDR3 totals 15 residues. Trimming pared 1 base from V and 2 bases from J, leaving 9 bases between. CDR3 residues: CASSLESSAGNTIYF. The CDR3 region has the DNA TGTGCCAGCAGCTTAGAGTCGTCAGCTGGAAACACCATATATTTT.

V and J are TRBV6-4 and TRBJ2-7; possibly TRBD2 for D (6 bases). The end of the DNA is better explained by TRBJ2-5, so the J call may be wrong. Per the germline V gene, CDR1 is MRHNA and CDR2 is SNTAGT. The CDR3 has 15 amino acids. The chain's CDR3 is CASSDQPGASETQYF. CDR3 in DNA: TGTGCCAGCAGTGACCAACCGGGAGCCTCGGAGACCCAGTACTTC.

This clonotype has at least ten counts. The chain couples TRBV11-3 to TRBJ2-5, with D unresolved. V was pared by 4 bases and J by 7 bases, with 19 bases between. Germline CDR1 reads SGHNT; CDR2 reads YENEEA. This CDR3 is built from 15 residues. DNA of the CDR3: TGTGCCAGCAGCTCCTTTGGTGGACCGTATGTGACCCAGTACTTC. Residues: CASSSFGGPYVTQYF.

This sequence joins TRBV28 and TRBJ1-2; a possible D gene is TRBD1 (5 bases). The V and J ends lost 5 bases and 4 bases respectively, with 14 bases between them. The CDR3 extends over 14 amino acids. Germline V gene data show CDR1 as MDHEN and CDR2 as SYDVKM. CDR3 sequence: CASSLLQAFYGYTF. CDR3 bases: TGTGCCAGCAGTCTATTACAGGCGTTCTATGGCTACACCTTC.

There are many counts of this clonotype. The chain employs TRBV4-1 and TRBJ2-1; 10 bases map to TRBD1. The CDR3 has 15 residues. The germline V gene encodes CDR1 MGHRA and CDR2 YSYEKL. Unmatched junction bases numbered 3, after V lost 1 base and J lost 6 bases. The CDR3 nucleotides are TGCGCCAGCAGCCAAGGACAGGGGGCTGGCAATGAGCAGTTCTTC. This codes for CASSQGQGAGNEQFF.

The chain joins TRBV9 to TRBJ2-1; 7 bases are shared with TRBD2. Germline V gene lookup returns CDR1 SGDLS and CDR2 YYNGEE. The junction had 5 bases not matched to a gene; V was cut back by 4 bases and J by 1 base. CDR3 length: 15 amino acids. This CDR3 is CASSSRRGSYNEQFF. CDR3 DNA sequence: TGTGCCAGCAGCTCTAGGCGGGGGTCCTACAATGAGCAGTTCTTC.

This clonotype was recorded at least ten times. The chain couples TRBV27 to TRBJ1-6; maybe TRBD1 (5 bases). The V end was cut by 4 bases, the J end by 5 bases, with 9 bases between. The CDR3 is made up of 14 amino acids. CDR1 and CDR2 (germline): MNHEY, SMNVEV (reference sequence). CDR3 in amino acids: CASSSDRHNSPLHF. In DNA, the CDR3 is TGTGCCAGCAGTTCCGACAGACATAATTCACCCCTCCACTTT.

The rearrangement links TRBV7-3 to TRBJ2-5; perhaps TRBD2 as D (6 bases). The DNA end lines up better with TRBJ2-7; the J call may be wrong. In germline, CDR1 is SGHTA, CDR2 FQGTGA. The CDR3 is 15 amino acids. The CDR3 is CASSFFREFTYEQYF. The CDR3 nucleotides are TGTGCCAGCAGCTTCTTTCGGGAGTTCACCTACGAGCAGTACTTC.

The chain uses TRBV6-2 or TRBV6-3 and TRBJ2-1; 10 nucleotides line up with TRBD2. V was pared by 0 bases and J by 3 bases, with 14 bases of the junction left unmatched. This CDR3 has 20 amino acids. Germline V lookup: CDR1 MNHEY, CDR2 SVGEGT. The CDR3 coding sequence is TGTGCCAGCAGTTACTCGTCGGATCCGCTAGCGGGAGAGTTCTACAATGAGCAGTTCTTC. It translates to CASSYSSDPLAGEFYNEQFF.

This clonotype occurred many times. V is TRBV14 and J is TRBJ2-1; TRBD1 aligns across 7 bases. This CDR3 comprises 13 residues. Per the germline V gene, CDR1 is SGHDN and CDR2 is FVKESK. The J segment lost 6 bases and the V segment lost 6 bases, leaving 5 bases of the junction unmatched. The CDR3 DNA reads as TGTGCCAGCAGACAATCAGGGGGCAATGAGCAGTTCTTC. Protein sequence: CASRQSGGNEQFF.

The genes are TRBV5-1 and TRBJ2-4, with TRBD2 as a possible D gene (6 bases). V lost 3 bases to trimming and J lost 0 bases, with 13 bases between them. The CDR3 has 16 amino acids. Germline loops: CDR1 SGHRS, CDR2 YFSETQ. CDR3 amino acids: CASSSGSWGAKNIQYF. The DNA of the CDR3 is TGCGCCAGCAGCTCCGGGAGCTGGGGAGCCAAAAACATTCAGTACTTC.

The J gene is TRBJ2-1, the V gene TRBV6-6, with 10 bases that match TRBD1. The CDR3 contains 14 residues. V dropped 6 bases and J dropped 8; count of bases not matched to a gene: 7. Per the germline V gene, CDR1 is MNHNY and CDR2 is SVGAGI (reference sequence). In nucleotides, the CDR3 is TGTGCCAGCAGAGACCGACAGGGGGCAGATGAGCAGTTCTTC. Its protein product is CASRDRQGADEQFF.

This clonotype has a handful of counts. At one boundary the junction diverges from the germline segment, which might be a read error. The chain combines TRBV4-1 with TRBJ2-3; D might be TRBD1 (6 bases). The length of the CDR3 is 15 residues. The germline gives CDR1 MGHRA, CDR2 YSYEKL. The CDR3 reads CASSQGDTSTDTQYF. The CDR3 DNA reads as TGTGCCAGCAGCCAAGGGGACACCAGCACAGATACGCAGTATTTT.

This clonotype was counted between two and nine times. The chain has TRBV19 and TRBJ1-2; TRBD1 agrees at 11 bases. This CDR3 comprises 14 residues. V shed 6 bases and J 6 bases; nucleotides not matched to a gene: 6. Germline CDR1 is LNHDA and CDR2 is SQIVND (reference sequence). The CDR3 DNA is TGTGCCAGTAGCGGACAGGGGGCGTCGAATGGCTACACCTTC. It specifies CASSGQGASNGYTF.

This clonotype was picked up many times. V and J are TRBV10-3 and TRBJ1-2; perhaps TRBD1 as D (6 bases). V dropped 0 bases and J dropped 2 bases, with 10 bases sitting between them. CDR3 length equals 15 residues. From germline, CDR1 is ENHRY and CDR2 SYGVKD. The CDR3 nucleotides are TGTGCCATCAGTGAGTCAGGGGGACCGAACTATGGCTACACCTTC. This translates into CAISESGGPNYGYTF.

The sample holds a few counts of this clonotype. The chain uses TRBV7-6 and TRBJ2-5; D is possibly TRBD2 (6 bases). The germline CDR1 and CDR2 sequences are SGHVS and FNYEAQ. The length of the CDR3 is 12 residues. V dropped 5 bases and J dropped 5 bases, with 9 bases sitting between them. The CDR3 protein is CASSPAGETQYF. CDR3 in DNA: TGTGCCAGCAGCCCGGCGGGGGAGACCCAGTACTTC.

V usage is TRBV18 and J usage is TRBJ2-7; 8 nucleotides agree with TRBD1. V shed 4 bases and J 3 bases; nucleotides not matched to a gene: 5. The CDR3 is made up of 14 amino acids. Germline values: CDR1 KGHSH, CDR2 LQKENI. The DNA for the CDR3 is TGTGCCAGCTCACAGGCAGGGGGCGACTACGAGCAGTACTTC. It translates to CASSQAGGDYEQYF.

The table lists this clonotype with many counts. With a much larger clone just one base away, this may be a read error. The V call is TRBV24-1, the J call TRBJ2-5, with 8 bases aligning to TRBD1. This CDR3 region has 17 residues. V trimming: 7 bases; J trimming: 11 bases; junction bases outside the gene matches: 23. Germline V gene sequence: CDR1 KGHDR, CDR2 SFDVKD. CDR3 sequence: CATSSVTTGDGDNEQYF. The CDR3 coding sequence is TGTGCCACCAGCTCGGTTACGACAGGGGATGGGGACAATGAGCAGTACTTC.

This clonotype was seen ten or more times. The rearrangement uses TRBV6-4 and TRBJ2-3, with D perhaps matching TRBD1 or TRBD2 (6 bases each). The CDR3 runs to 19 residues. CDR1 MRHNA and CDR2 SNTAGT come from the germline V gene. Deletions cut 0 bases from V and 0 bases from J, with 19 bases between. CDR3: CASSDSAGHVITSTDTQYF. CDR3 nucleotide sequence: TGTGCCAGCAGTGACTCGGCGGGACACGTAATAACTAGCACAGATACGCAGTATTTT.

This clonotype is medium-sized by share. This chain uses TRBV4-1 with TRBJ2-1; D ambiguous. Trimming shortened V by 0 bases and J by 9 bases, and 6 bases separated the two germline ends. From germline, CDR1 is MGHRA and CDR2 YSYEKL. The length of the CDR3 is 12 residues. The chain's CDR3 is CASSQESSEQFF. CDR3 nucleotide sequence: TGCGCCAGCAGCCAAGAGTCGAGTGAGCAGTTCTTC.

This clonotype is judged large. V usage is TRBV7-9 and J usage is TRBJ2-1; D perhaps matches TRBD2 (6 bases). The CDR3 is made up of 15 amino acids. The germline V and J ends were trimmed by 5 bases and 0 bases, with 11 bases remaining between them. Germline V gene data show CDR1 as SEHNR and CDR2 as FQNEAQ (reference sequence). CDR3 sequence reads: CASSPWEDSYNEQFF. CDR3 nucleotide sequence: TGTGCCAGCAGCCCTTGGGAGGACTCCTACAATGAGCAGTTCTTC.